One and the same sample provided the 2 T cell receptor beta chains below, sequenced in a study of immune heterogeneity within non-small cell lung tumors. Multiplex PCR (32 V and 13 J primers) was used to amplify the TCR beta CDR3. TCRdb redid the calling of the multiplex PCR reads with MiXCR, one entry per CDR3 protein. Among about 12,000 distinct CDR3 sequences listed, 20% to 25% were seen once. The authors used 550 to 750 ng of bulk tumor genomic DNA per sample as template. Spaced far apart, several biopsies were taken from each primary tumor during surgery. The patients were newly diagnosed with non-small cell lung cancer, had not been treated, and had curative surgery. Sequenced material: lung tumor tissue. These receptors were collected from a man between 60 and 70 years old with non-small cell lung cancer.

This clonotype is categorized as medium-sized. The CDR3 is CASSVGGKGTEAFF. The CDR3 coding sequence is TGCGCCAGCAGTGTAGGGGGCAAGGGCACTGAAGCTTTCTTT. The chain is built from TRBV10-1 and TRBJ1-1, with 7 bases fitting TRBD1. The CDR3 is 14 residues long. J lost 4 bases, V lost 4 bases, and 6 bases had no gene match. Germline V gives CDR1 WNHNN, CDR2 SYGVQD (reference sequence).

In this sample, this clonotype turned up a few times. The chain has TRBV6-1 and TRBJ1-5, with TRBD1 matching over 9 bases. The J segment lost 7 bases and the V segment lost 6 bases, leaving 7 bases of the junction unmatched. This CDR3 has 14 residues. Germline loops: CDR1 MNHNS, CDR2 SASEGT. The CDR3: CASRVGTGRQPQHF. As DNA, the CDR3 is TGTGCCAGCAGGGTTGGGACAGGGAGGCAGCCCCAGCATTTT.